The 29 T cell receptor beta chains listed next were all sequenced from one sample in a study of CD8 T cells in Susac syndrome. The RNA input was about 0.5 to 1 ug, and it was reverse transcribed with random hexamers. MiXCR, applied by TCRdb to the immunoSEQ multiplex PCR reads, yields one record per CDR3 protein. The sample records 170,000 or so distinct CDR3 sequences, roughly 94% being singletons. The sample taken for sequencing was CD4+ T cells from PBMCs. The receptors originated from a human donor with Susac syndrome.

CDR3 sequence reads: CSVGVTDTEAFF. Here the CDR3 DNA reads TGCAGCGTTGGGGTTACGGACACTGAAGCTTTCTTT. The rearrangement joins TRBV29-1 to TRBJ1-1; D unclear. The V end lost 4 bases, the J end lost 3 bases, and 9 bases lay between the germline ends. This CDR3 has 12 residues. Germline CDR1 is SQVTM and CDR2 is ANQGSEA.

This rearrangement joins TRBV5-1 to TRBJ2-3, with 13 bases aligning to TRBD2. The CDR3 is 17 amino acids. CDR1 is SGHRS, CDR2 YFSETQ, per germline. The J segment lost 3 bases and the V segment lost 1 base, leaving 5 bases of the junction unmatched. Here the CDR3 DNA reads TGCGCCAGCAGCTTGACCATACTAGCGGGAGGGACAGATACGCAGTATTTT. It specifies CASSLTILAGGTDTQYF.

This clonotype was seen once. The genes are TRBV2 and TRBJ2-3, with 8 positions matching TRBD2. This CDR3 is 17 amino acids long. With V trimmed by 0 bases and J by 2 bases, 7 bases remained unmatched. In germline, CDR1 is SNHLY, CDR2 FYNNEI. The CDR3 DNA is TGTGCCAGCAGTGAAGCGATAGCGGGAATCCTCACAGATACGCAGTATTTT. It is translated as CASSEAIAGILTDTQYF.

The chain is built from TRBV4-3 and TRBJ1-1; D gene uncertain. Germline CDR1 and CDR2: LGHNA and YSLEER. Trimming removed 2 bases at V and 0 bases at J, with 7 bases between. The CDR3 is 14 residues long. CDR3 protein: CASSQRSLNTEAFF. The CDR3 nucleotides are TGCGCCAGCAGCCAACGATCTCTGAACACTGAAGCTTTCTTT.

V and J are TRBV28 and TRBJ1-5, with unresolved D. This CDR3 is built from 13 residues. Looked up from germline, CDR1 is MDHEN and CDR2 is SYDVKM. The V end lost 4 bases, the J end lost 5 bases, and 9 bases lay between the germline ends. CDR3 residues: CASSSREYQPQHF. In nucleotides, the CDR3 is TGTGCCAGCAGTTCTCGGGAATATCAGCCCCAGCATTTT.

The chain links TRBV9 to TRBJ2-1; TRBD2 agrees at 7 bases. CDR1 SGDLS and CDR2 YYNGEE come from the germline V gene. This CDR3 region has 16 residues. V lost 4 bases, J lost 6 bases, and 13 bases stayed unmatched. CDR3 nucleotide sequence: TGTGCCAGCAGCACCCTAGGCGGGAGTGTAGGCAATGAGCAGTTCTTC. This codes for CASSTLGGSVGNEQFF.

The V and J genes are TRBV2 and TRBJ1-2, with D maybe TRBD1 (6 bases). V lost 4 bases, J lost 3 bases, and 12 bases lay in between. This CDR3 is built from 14 residues. The germline CDR1 and CDR2 sequences are SNHLY and FYNNEI. CDR3 nucleotide sequence: TGTGCCAGCAGTGGACAGGTGGAGGACTATGGCTACACCTTC. It specifies CASSGQVEDYGYTF. The variable domain in full, completed from reference TRBV2 and TRBJ1-2, reads EPEVTQTPSHQVTQMGQEVILRCVPISNHLYFYWYRQILGQKVEFLVSFYNNEISEKSEIFDDQFSVERPDGSNFTLKIRSTKLEDSAMYFCASSGQVEDYGYTFGSGTRLTVV.

This clonotype was observed a handful of times. The chain carries TRBV27 and TRBJ2-2; maybe TRBD1 (6 bases). Trimming cost V 2 bases and J 5 bases, with 6 bases left between them. The CDR3 has 13 amino acids. CDR1 and CDR2 from the germline V gene are MNHEY and SMNVEV (reference sequence). CDR3 coding DNA: TGTGCCAGCAGTTTACAGGGGACCGGGGAGCTGTTTTTT. This translates into CASSLQGTGELFF.

A remark on this clonotype: A read error may produce the germline difference seen at one junction end. The gene calls are TRBV20-1 and TRBJ2-3, with TRBD2 identical over 9 bases. The length of the CDR3 is 12 residues. CDR1 and CDR2 (germline): DFQATT, SNEGSKA (reference sequence). This chain's CDR3 is CSAREGVAGAVF. CDR3 DNA sequence: TGCAGTGCTAGAGAGGGGGTAGCGGGGGCGGTTTTT.

The J gene is TRBJ2-5, the V gene TRBV5-1, with 12 bases identical to TRBD2. The J segment lost 5 bases and the V segment lost 7 bases, leaving 3 bases of the junction unmatched. The CDR3 loop spans 13 amino acids. CDR1 and CDR2 from the germline V gene are SGHRS and YFSETQ. The CDR3 spells CASQTSGRETQYF. In DNA, the CDR3 is TGCGCCAGCCAAACTAGCGGGAGGGAGACCCAGTACTTC.

This chain joins TRBV10-3 and TRBJ2-5, with 8 bases aligning to TRBD1. Trimming removed 7 bases from V and 3 bases from J; junction bases left unmatched: 1. The germline CDR1 and CDR2 sequences are ENHRY and SYGVKD. The CDR3 runs 12 residues. CDR3 DNA sequence: TGTGCCATCAAGACAGGGGAAGAGACCCAGTACTTC. Encoded protein: CAIKTGEETQYF.

The chain uses TRBV28 and TRBJ2-3, with a possible D match to TRBD1 (8 bases). Germline V CDR1 and CDR2: MDHEN, SYDVKM. V was clipped by 10 bases and J by 6 bases, with 14 bases between them. The CDR3 length is 12 residues. The CDR3 loop reads CATGQGGDTQYF. CDR3 sequence (DNA): TGTGCCACCGGACAGGGAGGGGATACGCAGTATTTT.

V is TRBV7-2 and J is TRBJ1-2, with D tentatively TRBD1 (6 bases). V was pared by 0 bases and J by 0 bases, with 14 bases between. CDR1 is SGHTA, CDR2 FQGNSA, per germline. There are 17 residues in the CDR3. The CDR3 bases are TGTGCCAGCAGCTTAGCGAGGGGGGCAAGGGCTAACTATGGCTACACCTTC. The encoded protein is CASSLARGARANYGYTF.

The chain recombines TRBV10-3 with TRBJ2-7; D remains ambiguous. The CDR3 is 17 residues long. The V end lost 0 bases, the J end lost 2 bases, and 17 bases lay between the germline ends. Germline V gene lookup returns CDR1 ENHRY and CDR2 SYGVKD. CDR3 sequence: CAISESGRRLTAYEQYF. The CDR3 coding sequence is TGTGCCATCAGTGAGTCGGGAAGACGCCTGACCGCCTACGAGCAGTACTTC.

The chain recombines TRBV11-2 with TRBJ1-5; no clear D gene. V dropped 4 bases and J dropped 4 bases, with 8 bases sitting between them. Looked up from germline, CDR1 is SGHAT and CDR2 is FQNNGV. The CDR3 loop spans 13 amino acids. The CDR3 sequence is CASSSDRNQPQHF. CDR3 bases: TGTGCCAGCAGCTCTGATAGGAATCAGCCCCAGCATTTT.

This rearrangement joins TRBV5-1 to TRBJ2-1, with 7 positions matching TRBD2. This CDR3 is 16 amino acids long. J gave up 1 base and V 6 bases, and 10 bases lay outside the gene matches. Germline values: CDR1 SGHRS, CDR2 YFSETQ. CDR3 amino acids: CASTLAGSGSYNEQFF. The CDR3 region has the DNA TGCGCCAGCACTTTAGCGGGTTCGGGATCCTACAATGAGCAGTTCTTC.

The chain is built from TRBV30 and TRBJ2-2, with 8 bases identical to TRBD2. The ends lost 2 bases at V and 0 bases at J; junction bases unmatched: 5. CDR3 length equals 16 residues. Looked up from germline, CDR1 is GTSNPN and CDR2 is SVGIG (reference sequence). The CDR3 DNA is TGTGCCTGGAGTCGTCTAGCGGGTGCGAACACCGGGGAGCTGTTTTTT. This encodes CAWSRLAGANTGELFF.

The chain has TRBV27 and TRBJ2-7, with TRBD1 matching over 8 bases. This CDR3 region has 13 residues. The germline V gene encodes CDR1 MNHEY and CDR2 SMNVEV (reference sequence). V shed 8 bases and J 6 bases; nucleotides not matched to a gene: 9. The CDR3 protein is CASSGTGWFEQYF. The CDR3 DNA is TGTGCCAGCTCCGGGACAGGTTGGTTCGAGCAGTACTTC.

The V and J genes are TRBV20-1 and TRBJ1-5; 8 nucleotides align to TRBD1. With 4 bases clipped from V and 2 bases from J, the junction kept 13 bases outside the gene matches. The CDR3 extends over 17 amino acids. Germline loops: CDR1 DFQATT, CDR2 SNEGSKA (reference sequence). CDR3 sequence: CSATATRDRGGNQPQHF. The DNA for the CDR3 is TGCAGTGCTACCGCTACCCGAGACAGGGGAGGCAATCAGCCCCAGCATTTT.

The V and J genes are TRBV29-1 and TRBJ2-5, with TRBD1 matching over 8 bases. Trimming took 3 bases from V and 5 from J; bases not matched to a gene: 5. In germline, CDR1 is SQVTM, CDR2 ANQGSEA. The CDR3 length is 13 residues. The CDR3 sequence is CSVDMTGDETQYF. In DNA, the CDR3 is TGCAGCGTTGACATGACAGGGGATGAGACCCAGTACTTC.

This sequence joins TRBV12-3 or TRBV12-4 and TRBJ1-3, with D uncertain. Trimming shortened V by 7 bases and J by 0 bases, and 10 bases separated the two germline ends. The CDR3 extends over 14 amino acids. CDR3 DNA sequence: TGTGCCAGCACCCCGATGGGCTCTGGAAACACCATATATTTT. Protein product: CASTPMGSGNTIYF.

This rearrangement joins TRBV27 to TRBJ1-4; D not certain. V was pared by 5 bases and J by 6 bases, with 16 bases between. The CDR3 length is 15 residues. Germline V gives CDR1 MNHEY, CDR2 SMNVEV (reference sequence). This CDR3 reads CASSPRTVRDEKLFF. The CDR3 DNA follows: TGTGCCAGCAGTCCCCGAACGGTCCGGGATGAAAAACTGTTTTTT.

This CDR3 reads CASRGLAGVDEQFF. As DNA, the CDR3 is TGTGCCAGCAGGGGACTAGCGGGAGTGGATGAGCAGTTCTTC. The gene calls are TRBV6-2 or TRBV6-3 and TRBJ2-1, with 14 bases fitting TRBD2. V trimming: 6 bases; J trimming: 8 bases; junction bases outside the gene matches: 3. CDR3 size: 14 residues. The germline CDR1 and CDR2 sequences are MNHEY and SVGEGT.

The gene calls are TRBV14 and TRBJ2-2; D is uncertain. In germline, CDR1 is SGHDN, CDR2 FVKESK. The CDR3 totals 16 residues. V lost 4 bases to trimming and J lost 4 bases, with 16 bases between them. The DNA of the CDR3 is TGTGCCAGCAGCCTTGGGTTGCGGAGAAGCACCGGGGAGCTGTTTTTT. Translation: CASSLGLRRSTGELFF.

The chain links TRBV18 to TRBJ1-1; the D is unclear. The V end lost 1 base, the J end lost 2 bases, and 11 bases lay between the germline ends. This CDR3 comprises 15 residues. CDR1 and CDR2 (germline): KGHSH, LQKENI. The CDR3 loop is CASSPLKQINTEAFF. Written as DNA, the CDR3 is TGTGCCAGCTCACCACTAAAACAGATCAACACTGAAGCTTTCTTT.

The chain joins TRBV7-2 to TRBJ2-2; TRBD2 agrees at 9 bases. V lost 3 bases, J lost 6 bases, and 5 bases stayed unmatched. CDR3 length: 15 amino acids. The V gene's germline CDR1 is SGHTA and CDR2 FQGNSA. Here the CDR3 DNA reads TGTGCCAGCAGCTTCCTCCTAGCGGGACCCGGGGAGCTGTTTTTT. It codes for CASSFLLAGPGELFF.

This chain links TRBV15 with TRBJ2-1; D possibly corresponds to TRBD2 (6 bases). Germline values: CDR1 LNHNV, CDR2 YYDKDF (reference sequence). V lost 8 bases, J lost 3 bases, and 17 bases lay in between. This CDR3 has 15 residues. CDR3 amino acids: CATSAGPRDYNEQFF. CDR3 nucleotides: TGTGCCACCTCCGCGGGGCCACGGGACTACAATGAGCAGTTCTTC.

This chain connects TRBV28 to TRBJ2-1; TRBD1 agrees at 8 bases. Germline-derived CDR1 and CDR2 are MDHEN and SYDVKM. The CDR3 is made up of 13 amino acids. DNA for the CDR3: TGTGTCGCTAGGGACAGGTCCTACAATGAGCAGTTCTTC. Its translation: CVARDRSYNEQFF.

This clonotype was seen a few times. V and J are TRBV11-2 and TRBJ2-4; TRBD2 aligns across 8 bases. Germline CDR1 and CDR2: SGHAT and FQNNGV. J lost 8 bases, V lost 5 bases, and 11 bases had no gene match. This CDR3 region has 15 residues. Written as DNA, the CDR3 is TGTGCCAGCAGCCCCGGGACTAGGGGCTATCACATTCAGTACTTC. It yields the protein CASSPGTRGYHIQYF.